These T cell receptor beta chains were read from a single sample in a study of human T cells and chemical hapten exposure. TCRdb re-analysed the RACE reads in MiXCR, keeping a single row per CDR3 protein. This table holds about 200,000 distinct CDR3 sequences, roughly a quarter found once. The starting material was whole blood, obtained in connection with sensitization to the hapten diphenylcyclopropenone (DPC). The receptors come from a woman aged 40 to 55 with alopecia areata. Some clones in this sample may be carry-over from other donors' samples. The CDR3 runs from the conserved cysteine through the conserved F or W. A D gene is named only where the DNA matches it firmly. Clone size is not always given. Where it is, it says once, few, many or a class for expanded clones.

D	V	size	J	CDR3	DNA
.	TRBV28	.	TRBJ2-5	CASSPGRSITQYF	TGTGCCAGCAGCCCGGGACGATCCATAACCCAGTACTTC
TRBD2	TRBV29-1	many	TRBJ2-1	CSVGVEAGGEQFF	TGCAGCGTTGGGGTAGAGGCGGGAGGTGAGCAGTTCTTC
.	TRBV6-2/TRBV6-3	few	TRBJ2-7	CASSSIKRISYEQYF	TGTGCCAGCAGCTCCATTAAGCGGATTTCCTACGAGCAGTACTTC
.	TRBV7-9	.	TRBJ1-2	CASSLVAGGGGYTF	TGTGCCAGCAGCTTAGTGGCCGGGGGTGGTGGCTACACCTTC
TRBD1	TRBV28	.	TRBJ1-5	CASSWGTGGQPQHF	TGTGCCAGCAGTTGGGGGACAGGGGGCCAGCCCCAGCATTTT
.	TRBV20-1	.	TRBJ2-5	CSALGSLQETQYF	TGCAGTGCCTTGGGAAGTCTACAAGAGACCCAGTACTTC
TRBD2	TRBV7-2	.	TRBJ2-1	CASSLGGDHSYNEQFF	TGTGCCAGCAGCCTGGGGGGGGACCATTCCTACAATGAGCAGTTCTTC
.	TRBV20-1	few	TRBJ1-2	CSARRHASDGYTF	TGCAGTGCTAGGCGCCATGCCTCCGATGGCTACACCTTC
.	TRBV7-2	few	TRBJ2-1	CASSFLAGPWAYNEQFF	TGTGCCAGCAGTTTTTTGGCGGGCCCGTGGGCCTACAATGAGCAGTTCTTC
.	TRBV6-1	.	TRBJ1-5	CASNDFTNQPQHF	TGTGCCAGCAATGACTTCACCAATCAGCCCCAGCATTTT
.	TRBV5-1	.	TRBJ2-3	CASSLSAGDTDTQYF	TGCGCCAGCAGCTTGTCGGCAGGGGACACAGATACGCAGTATTTT
TRBD1	TRBV9	few	TRBJ1-1	CASSASPTGTDTEAFF	TGTGCCAGCAGCGCCTCCCCGACAGGGACCGACACTGAAGCTTTCTTT
TRBD2	TRBV5-1	.	TRBJ2-1	CASSLDGESGRYEQFF	TGCGCCAGCAGCTTGGATGGGGAAAGCGGGAGGTATGAGCAGTTCTTC
TRBD1	TRBV7-9	.	TRBJ1-2	CATPTGGNYGYTF	TGTGCCACTCCGACAGGGGGTAACTATGGCTACACCTTC
.	TRBV28	few	TRBJ1-2	CASSRLNGRYYGYTF	TGTGCCAGCAGCCGGTTAAACGGGAGGTACTATGGCTACACCTTC
.	TRBV27	once	TRBJ2-7	CASSFAVHWYF	TGTGCCAGCAGTTTTGCTGTGCATTGGTACTTC
.	TRBV5-1	few	TRBJ2-2	CASSLRDDGELFF	TGCGCCAGCAGCTTGAGAGATGACGGGGAGCTGTTTTTT
.	TRBV28	.	TRBJ2-2	CASSLTSLNTGELFF	TGTGCCAGCAGTTTGACGTCGCTGAACACCGGGGAGCTGTTTTTT
TRBD1	TRBV9	.	TRBJ2-3	CASSQGQGIDTQYF	TGTGCCAGCAGCCAGGGACAGGGCATAGATACGCAGTATTTT
TRBD1	TRBV6-5	few	TRBJ1-4	CASSYSTTGRNEKLFF	TGTGCCAGCAGTTACTCCACGACAGGGAGGAATGAAAAACTGTTTTTT
TRBD2	TRBV5-5	many	TRBJ2-1	CASSFMREVNEQFF	TGTGCCAGCAGCTTCATGCGGGAGGTCAATGAGCAGTTCTTC
.	TRBV3-1	many	TRBJ2-2	CASSQRRCGELFF	TGTGCCAGCAGCCAAAGGCGGTGCGGGGAGCTGTTTTTT
.	TRBV7-2	few	TRBJ1-3	CASSLAGWNTIYF	TGTGCCAGCAGCTTAGCTGGCTGGAACACCATATATTTT